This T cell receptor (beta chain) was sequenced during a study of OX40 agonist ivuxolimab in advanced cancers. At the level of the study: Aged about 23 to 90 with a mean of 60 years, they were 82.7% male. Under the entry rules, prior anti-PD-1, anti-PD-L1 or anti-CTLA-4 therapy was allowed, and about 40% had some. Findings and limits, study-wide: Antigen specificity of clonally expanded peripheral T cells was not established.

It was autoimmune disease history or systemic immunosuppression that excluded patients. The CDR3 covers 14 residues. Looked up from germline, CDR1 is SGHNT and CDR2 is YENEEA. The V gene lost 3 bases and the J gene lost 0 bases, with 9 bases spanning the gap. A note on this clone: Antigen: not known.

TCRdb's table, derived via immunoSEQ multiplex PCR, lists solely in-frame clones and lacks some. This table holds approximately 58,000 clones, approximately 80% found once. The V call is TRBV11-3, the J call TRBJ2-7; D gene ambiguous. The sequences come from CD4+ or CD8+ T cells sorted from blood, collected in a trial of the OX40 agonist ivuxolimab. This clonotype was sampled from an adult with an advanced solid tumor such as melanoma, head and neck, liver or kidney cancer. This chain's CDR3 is CASSFGVSSYEQYF. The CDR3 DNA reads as TGTGCCAGCAGCTTTGGGGTAAGCTCCTACGAGCAGTACTTC.